Following are 11 T cell receptor beta chains from one sample sequenced in a study of cytomegalovirus exposure and HLA in healthy donors. Both 60 Vbeta primers and 13 Jbeta primers went into the PCR. The table came from immunoSEQ multiplex PCR; TCRdb's copy has only in-frame clones and leaves some out. The profile shows 85,000 to 90,000 clones, approximately 80% of them singletons. Input material: PBMCs. Receptor source: a young man in good health and CMV-seronegative.

The chain uses TRBV7-2 and TRBJ2-3, with TRBD2 matching 8 bases. Germline V gene lookup returns CDR1 SGHTA and CDR2 FQGNSA. This CDR3 is 14 amino acids long. V shed 3 bases, J shed 4 bases, and the junction held 3 bases outside the gene matches. The CDR3 protein is CASSFGLAPDTQYF. CDR3 bases: TGTGCCAGCAGCTTCGGACTAGCTCCAGATACGCAGTATTTT. The full variable domain, completed using reference TRBV7-2 and TRBJ2-3, is GAGVSQSPSNKVTEKGKDVELRCDPISGHTALYWYRQSLGQGLEFLIYFQGNSAPDKSGLPSDRFSAERTGGSVSTLTIQRTQQEDSAVYLCASSFGLAPDTQYFGPGTRLTVL.

CDR3 DNA: TGTGCCAGCAGTGAGCAGGGGACGGAGAACACTGAAGCTTTCTTT. Protein: CASSEQGTENTEAFF. The chain combines TRBV2 with TRBJ1-1; the D gene is possibly TRBD1 (6 bases). The CDR3 loop spans 15 amino acids. CDR1 is SNHLY and CDR2 is FYNNEI in the germline V gene. Between the trimmed V and J ends, which lost 3 bases and 1 base, there was a span of 12 bases.

V gene TRBV7-2 combines with J gene TRBJ2-5, with 9 bases identical to TRBD2. V lost 7 bases and J lost 5; bases outside the gene matches: 11. CDR1 and CDR2 from the germline V gene are SGHTA and FQGNSA. This CDR3 contains 15 residues. The CDR3 protein is CASTTRLAGFETQYF. The CDR3, as DNA: TGTGCCAGCACCACCCGGCTAGCGGGGTTTGAGACCCAGTACTTC.

In this sample, this clone turned up a few times. The chain couples TRBV10-2 to TRBJ1-1; D is unresolved. V shed 5 bases and J shed 4 bases, with 14 bases lying between them. The CDR3 is made up of 14 amino acids. CDR1 WSHSY and CDR2 SAAADI come from the germline V gene. The CDR3 is CASSYQSGSTEAFF. The CDR3 region has the DNA TGCGCCAGCAGTTACCAATCGGGGAGCACTGAAGCTTTCTTT.

The chain recombines TRBV5-6 with TRBJ1-2; D is possibly TRBD1 (6 bases). Trimming stripped 4 bases from V and 1 base from J, with 8 bases between. The CDR3 contains 13 residues. The germline gives CDR1 SGHDT, CDR2 YYEEEE. For the CDR3, the DNA is TGTGCCAGCAGCGGCAGGGGTAACTATGGCTACACCTTC. Protein: CASSGRGNYGYTF.

This chain links TRBV5-5 with TRBJ1-5; TRBD1 matches at 8 bases. CDR3 size: 19 residues. Germline CDR1 reads SGHKS; CDR2 reads YYEKEE (reference sequence). The trim removed 4 bases at V and 7 bases at J, leaving 22 bases unmatched. The CDR3 region has the DNA TGTGCCAGCAGCCCCAATGCGGACAGGGAGGGTCGACCTGGGCAGCCCCAGCATTTT. This sequence encodes CASSPNADREGRPGQPQHF.

The rearrangement links TRBV10-3 to TRBJ2-1, with 10 bases lining up with TRBD2. Per the germline V gene, CDR1 is ENHRY and CDR2 is SYGVKD. This CDR3 region has 15 residues. The J segment lost 5 bases and the V segment lost 6 bases, leaving 7 bases of the junction unmatched. CDR3 residues: CAISPSGGRDNEQFF. CDR3 DNA: TGTGCCATCAGCCCTAGCGGGGGCCGGGACAATGAGCAGTTCTTC.

V is TRBV30 and J is TRBJ2-7, with D possibly matching TRBD1 (6 bases). Trimming took 2 bases from V and 1 from J, leaving 12 bases between them. From germline, CDR1 is GTSNPN and CDR2 SVGIG (reference sequence). The CDR3 consists of 14 residues. The DNA for the CDR3 is TGTGCCTGGAGTAAAGTTGACAGGTCCTACGAGCAGTACTTC. Amino acids: CAWSKVDRSYEQYF.

The CDR3 loop is CASSQGWDSGSYSGNTIYF. The CDR3 DNA follows: TGTGCCAGCAGCCAAGGATGGGACAGCGGAAGCTACTCTGGAAACACCATATATTTT. The chain couples TRBV7-2 to TRBJ1-3; 7 bases map to TRBD1. The junction had 16 bases not matched to a gene; V was cut back by 5 bases and J by 0 bases. This CDR3 region has 19 residues. Per germline, CDR1 SGHTA and CDR2 FQGNSA.

With regard to this clone: The final CDR3 position lacks the conserved phenylalanine or tryptophan, pointing to a likely read error. The chain couples TRBV7-6 to TRBJ1-2, with TRBD1 identical over 8 bases. Looked up from germline, CDR1 is SGHVS and CDR2 is FNYEAQ. With V trimmed by 1 base and J by 4 bases, 5 bases remained unmatched. The CDR3 length is 15 residues. CDR3 protein: CASSLGAGGIYGYTV. DNA of the CDR3: TGTGCCAGCAGCTTAGGGGCAGGGGGCATCTATGGCTACACCGTC.

The J gene is TRBJ2-3, the V gene TRBV4-2; maybe TRBD1 (6 bases). Deletions cut 1 base from V and 4 bases from J, with 12 bases between. This CDR3 contains 15 residues. Germline CDR1 and CDR2: LGHNA and YNFKEQ. This CDR3 is CASSQAQGSPDTQYF. CDR3 DNA sequence: TGTGCCAGCAGCCAAGCTCAGGGGAGTCCAGATACGCAGTATTTT.